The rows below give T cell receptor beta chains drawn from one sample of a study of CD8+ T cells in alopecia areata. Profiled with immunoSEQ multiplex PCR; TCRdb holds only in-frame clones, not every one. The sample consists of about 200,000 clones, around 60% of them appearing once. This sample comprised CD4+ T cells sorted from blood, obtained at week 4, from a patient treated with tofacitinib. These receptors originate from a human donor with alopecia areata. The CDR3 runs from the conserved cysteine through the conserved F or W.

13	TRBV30	CAWGGGGVDTQYF
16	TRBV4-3	CASSPDSGGRGDTQYF
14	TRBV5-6	CASSWGTENSPLHF
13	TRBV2	CASSVASDSPLHF
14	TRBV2	CASSKDRGGETQYF
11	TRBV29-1	CSVDGESGYTF
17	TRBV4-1	CASSGGLLRDGTDTQYF
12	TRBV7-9	CASSPTGDGYTF
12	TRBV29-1	CSVCFGNSPLHF
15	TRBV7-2	CASSGMDSGANVLTF
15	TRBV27	CASSFDHRKGQPQHF